This T cell receptor beta chain emerged from a study of T cell responses to AZD1222 COVID-19 vaccine. Losses at the gene ends were 2 bases for V and 10 bases for J; bases not matched to a gene: 3. The germline gives CDR1 SGHRS, CDR2 YFSETQ. There are 12 residues in the CDR3. Sequencing used immunoSEQ multiplex PCR; TCRdb keeps in-frame clones, though not all of them. This sample has approximately 150,000 clones, with around 93% found just once. As regards this clone: Its antigen is not known.

Overall study results and limits: Baseline seropositivity characterized only six or seven AZD1222 recipients.

Sequencing used peripheral blood, obtained on day 0 of AZD1222 vaccination. The rearrangement uses TRBV5-1 and TRBJ1-2; 9 nucleotides agree with TRBD1. The clonotype was recovered from an adult in good health. This chain's CDR3 is CASSLDRGDYTF. Here the CDR3 DNA reads TGCGCCAGCAGCTTAGACAGGGGGGACTACACCTTC.